The count of the clone carrying this T cell receptor beta chain is one. This sample is part of a study of CD8+ T cells in alopecia areata. Study background: The authors scored treated patients' severity by affected scalp percentage.

cDNA serving as the sequencing template came from extracted, reverse transcribed RNA. The repertoire was sequenced with immunoSEQ multiplex PCR; TCRdb's copy has only in-frame clones and lacks some. The data hold some 100,000 clones, with roughly 60% observed a single time. Treatment specified: oral pan-JAK inhibitor, 5-10 mg twice daily. The receptor's source is a human donor with alopecia areata. Sequenced material: CD8+ T cells sorted from blood, taken at approximately week 60, from a patient treated with tofacitinib.

The CDR3 region is CASSQDLSTGGGESGANVLTF. CDR3 DNA sequence: TGCGCCAGCAGCCAAGACCTCAGTACAGGGGGCGGGGAATCTGGGGCCAACGTCCTGACTTTC. J is TRBJ2-6 and V is TRBV4-1; 9 bases line up with TRBD1. Germline values: CDR1 MGHRA, CDR2 YSYEKL. V lost 0 bases and J lost 1; bases outside the gene matches: 13. This CDR3 spans 21 amino acids.